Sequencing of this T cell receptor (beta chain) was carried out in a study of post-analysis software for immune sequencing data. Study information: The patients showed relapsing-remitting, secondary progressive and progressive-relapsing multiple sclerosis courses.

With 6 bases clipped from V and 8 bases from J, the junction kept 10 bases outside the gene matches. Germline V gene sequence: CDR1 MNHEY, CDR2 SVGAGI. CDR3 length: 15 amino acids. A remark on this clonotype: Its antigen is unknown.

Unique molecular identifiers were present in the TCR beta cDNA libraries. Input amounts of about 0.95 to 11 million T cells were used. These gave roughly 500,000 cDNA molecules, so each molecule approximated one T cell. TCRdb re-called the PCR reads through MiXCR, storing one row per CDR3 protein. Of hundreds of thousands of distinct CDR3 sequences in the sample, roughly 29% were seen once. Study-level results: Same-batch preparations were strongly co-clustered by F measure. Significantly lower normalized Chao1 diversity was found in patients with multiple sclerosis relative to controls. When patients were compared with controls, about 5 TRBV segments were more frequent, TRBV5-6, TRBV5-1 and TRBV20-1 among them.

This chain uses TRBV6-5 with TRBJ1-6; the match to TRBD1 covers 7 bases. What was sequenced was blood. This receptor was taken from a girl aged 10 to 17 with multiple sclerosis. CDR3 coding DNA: TGTGCCAGCAGCCGACAGGGTGCCGTGGATTCACCCCTCCACTTT. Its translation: CASSRQGAVDSPLHF.